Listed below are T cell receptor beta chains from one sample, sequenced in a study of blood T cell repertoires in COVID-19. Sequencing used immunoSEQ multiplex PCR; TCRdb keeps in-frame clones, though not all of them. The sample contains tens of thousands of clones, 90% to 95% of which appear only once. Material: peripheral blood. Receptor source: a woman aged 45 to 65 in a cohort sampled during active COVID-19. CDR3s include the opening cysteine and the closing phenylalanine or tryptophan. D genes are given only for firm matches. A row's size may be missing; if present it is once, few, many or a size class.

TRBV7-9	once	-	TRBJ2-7	CASSSLTLGGGTYEQYF	TGTGCCAGCAGCTCACTCACGCTTGGTGGGGGCACCTACGAGCAGTACTTC
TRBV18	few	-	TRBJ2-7	CASSRSGVGEQYF	TGTGCCAGCTCCCGTTCAGGGGTTGGCGAGCAGTACTTC
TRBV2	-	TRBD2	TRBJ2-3	CASSDRRGGDTQYF	TGTGCCAGCAGTGATCGGCGGGGAGGGGATACGCAGTATTTT
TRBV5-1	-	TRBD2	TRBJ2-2	CASSFAGEGNTGELFF	TGCGCCAGCAGCTTTGCGGGAGAGGGGAACACCGGGGAGCTGTTTTTT
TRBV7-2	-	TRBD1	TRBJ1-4	CASSPQGIDEKLFF	TGTGCCAGCAGTCCACAGGGGATAGACGAAAAACTGTTTTTT
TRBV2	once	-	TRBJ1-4	CASRGGNEKLFF	TGTGCCAGCCGGGGGGGCAATGAAAAACTGTTTTTT
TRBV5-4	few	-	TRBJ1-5	CASSLPGSNQPQHF	TGTGCCAGCAGCCTCCCGGGGTCTAATCAGCCCCAGCATTTT
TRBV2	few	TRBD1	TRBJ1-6	CASLGGTAMNSPLHF	TGTGCCAGCCTAGGGGGCACAGCGATGAATTCACCCCTCCACTTT
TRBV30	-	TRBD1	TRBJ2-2	CARDRGLNTGELFF	TGTGCCCGGGACAGGGGCCTCAACACCGGGGAGCTGTTTTTT
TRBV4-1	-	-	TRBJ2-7	CASSQGAGRTYEQYF	TGCGCCAGCAGCCAAGGGGCAGGGCGTACCTACGAGCAGTACTTC
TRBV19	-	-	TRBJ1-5	CASSMAAYQPQHF	TGTGCCAGTAGTATGGCGGCTTATCAGCCCCAGCATTTT
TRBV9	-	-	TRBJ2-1	CASSVAGQSYNEQFF	TGTGCCAGCAGCGTAGCCGGACAGAGTTACAATGAGCAGTTCTTC
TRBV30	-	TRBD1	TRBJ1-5	CAWSPGQGGSQPQHF	TGTGCCTGGAGTCCGGGACAGGGAGGGAGTCAGCCCCAGCATTTT
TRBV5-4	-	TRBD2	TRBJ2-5	CASSPGTSGSGGETQYF	TGTGCCAGCAGTCCCGGGACTAGCGGGAGCGGTGGAGAGACCCAGTACTTC
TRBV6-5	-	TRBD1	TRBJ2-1	CASSRDRGHEQFF	TGTGCCAGCAGTCGGGACAGGGGGCATGAGCAGTTCTTC
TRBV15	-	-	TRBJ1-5	CATSPQGLISNQPQHF	TGTGCCACCAGCCCCCAGGGACTGATTAGCAATCAGCCCCAGCATTTT
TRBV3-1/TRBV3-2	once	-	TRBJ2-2	CASSQDALVMRGGGELFF	TGTGCCAGCAGCCAAGATGCCCTTGTCATGAGAGGAGGCGGGGAGCTGTTTTTT
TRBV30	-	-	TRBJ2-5	CAWSTRGETQYF	TGTGCCTGGAGTACTAGGGGGGAGACCCAGTACTTC
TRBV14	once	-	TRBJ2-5	CASSPLAKKETQYF	TGTGCCAGCAGCCCACTAGCTAAGAAAGAGACCCAGTACTTC
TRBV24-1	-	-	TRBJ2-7	CATSDYREQYF	TGTGCCACCAGTGACTACAGAGAGCAGTACTTC
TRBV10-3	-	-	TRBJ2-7	CAISADSSEQYF	TGTGCCATCAGCGCCGACAGTTCCGAGCAGTACTTC